These 21 T cell receptor beta chains were sequenced from one sample in a study of CD8 T cells in ankylosing spondylitis. The antigens of these receptors remain unknown. General observations from the study: A TCR beta motif made of about eight highly homologous variants seemed typical of ankylosing spondylitis blood.

TCRdb recomputed calls from the 5' RACE reads with MiXCR, one row per CDR3 protein. The sample has about 700,000 distinct CDR3 sequences; over 15% are singletons. Sequenced material: blood, either unsorted or a sorted T cell fraction (not recorded which). These receptors all come from a male donor with ankylosing spondylitis.

The chain has TRBV28 and TRBJ1-4, with D hard to call. This CDR3 contains 17 residues. CDR1 is MDHEN and CDR2 is SYDVKM in the germline V gene. The V and J ends lost 6 bases and 4 bases respectively, with 21 bases between them. The CDR3 nucleotides read TGTGCCAGCAGCACCGGATTAACGAAACCTGTTAATGAAAAACTGTTTTTT. Translated, it gives CASSTGLTKPVNEKLFF.

CDR3 coding DNA: TGTGCCAGCCGCAGAACGGGGAACACCATATATTTT. Translating it yields CASRRTGNTIYF. The chain combines TRBV10-3 with TRBJ1-3; no definite D call. V was shortened by 10 bases and J by 7 bases, with 14 bases between the two germline ends. Germline V gene data show CDR1 as ENHRY and CDR2 as SYGVKD. The CDR3 has 12 residues.

This clonotype was detected ten times or more. The chain couples TRBV5-1 to TRBJ2-7; D unresolved. The CDR3 runs 15 residues. Germline V gene data show CDR1 as SGHRS and CDR2 as YFSETQ. With 0 bases removed from V and 2 bases from J, the gap between germline ends came to 12 bases. CDR3 nucleotides: TGCGCCAGCAGCTTGGATGTGCCTCAGACCTACGAGCAGTACTTC. Translated: CASSLDVPQTYEQYF.

J is TRBJ2-5 and V is TRBV5-6; D is undetermined. The ends were cut back, 7 bases at V and 5 bases at J, with 15 bases in the middle. This CDR3 has 13 residues. In germline, CDR1 is SGHDT, CDR2 YYEEEE. CDR3 residues: CASAESVRETQYF. The DNA of the CDR3 is TGTGCCAGCGCTGAATCAGTTAGGGAGACCCAGTACTTC.

This clonotype was recorded a few times. The chain carries TRBV28 and TRBJ2-5; tentatively, D is TRBD1 (5 bases). CDR3 length equals 13 residues. The V gene lost 7 bases and the J gene lost 4 bases, with 13 bases spanning the gap. The V gene's germline CDR1 is MDHEN and CDR2 SYDVKM. As DNA, the CDR3 is TGTGCCAGCACCTGGGGCTGGGGAGAGACCCAGTACTTC. Encoded protein: CASTWGWGETQYF.

This clonotype was counted a few times. The chain has TRBV20-1 and TRBJ2-7; D is possibly TRBD2 (5 bases). The CDR3 contains 13 residues. V gave up 6 bases and J gave up 2 bases, with 14 bases separating them. Germline assignment: CDR1 DFQATT and CDR2 SNEGSKA (reference sequence). The CDR3 DNA sequence: TGCAGTGCGAAAGTGAGGGAAACCTACGAGCAGTACTTC. It codes for CSAKVRETYEQYF.

The gene calls are TRBV9 and TRBJ1-1; D perhaps matches TRBD1 (5 bases). The CDR3 runs to 15 residues. V was shortened by 0 bases and J by 4 bases, with 13 bases between the two germline ends. Germline-derived CDR1 and CDR2 are SGDLS and YYNGEE. The CDR3 here is CASSVEGPQSTEAFF. Written as DNA, the CDR3 is TGTGCCAGCAGCGTAGAGGGACCGCAGAGCACTGAAGCTTTCTTT.

The J gene is TRBJ2-7, the V gene TRBV5-1; D unresolved. The length of the CDR3 is 13 residues. Germline assignment: CDR1 SGHRS and CDR2 YFSETQ. With 4 bases removed from V and 4 bases from J, the gap between germline ends came to 12 bases. CDR3 protein: CASSQSATYEQYF. In DNA form, the CDR3 reads TGCGCCAGCAGCCAGTCCGCGACATACGAGCAGTACTTC. The entire variable domain, with the rest obtained from reference TRBV5-1 and TRBJ2-7, is as follows: KAGVTQTPRYLIKTRGQQVTLSCSPISGHRSVSWYQQTPGQGLQFLFEYFSETQRNKGNFPGRFSGRQFSNSRSEMNVSTLELGDSALYLCASSQSATYEQYFGPGTRLTVT.

The V and J genes are TRBV20-1 and TRBJ2-1; TRBD2 aligns across 12 bases. There are 15 residues in the CDR3. J lost 2 bases, V lost 6 bases, and 5 bases had no gene match. CDR1 is DFQATT, CDR2 SNEGSKA, per germline (reference sequence). In DNA form, the CDR3 reads TGCAGTGCGTCTAGCGGGAGGGCTGCCTACAATGAGCAGTTCTTC. Residues: CSASSGRAAYNEQFF.

The chain recombines TRBV29-1 with TRBJ2-7, with D uncertain. Germline V gene lookup returns CDR1 SQVTM and CDR2 ANQGSEA. CDR3 length equals 13 residues. Trimming removed 5 bases at V and 3 bases at J, with 14 bases between. CDR3 sequence (DNA): TGCAGCGTTACCGGGCCTTGGAACTACGAGCAGTACTTC. Translation: CSVTGPWNYEQYF.

J is TRBJ2-7 and V is TRBV20-1; the D gene could be TRBD1 or TRBD2 (5 bases each). The CDR3 totals 12 residues. V lost 5 bases to trimming and J lost 3 bases, with 11 bases between them. Germline V CDR1 and CDR2: DFQATT, SNEGSKA (reference sequence). CDR3 amino acids: CSAGDANYEQYF. The DNA for the CDR3 is TGCAGTGCTGGGGACGCCAACTACGAGCAGTACTTC.

The chain carries TRBV20-1 and TRBJ2-5; 7 nucleotides align to TRBD2. CDR1 is DFQATT, CDR2 SNEGSKA, per germline (reference sequence). The CDR3 totals 13 residues. Germline trimming cut 1 base from V and 7 bases from J; bases unmatched to any gene: 6. DNA of the CDR3: TGCAGTGCTAGAGGGGAGGGGAAGGGGACCCAGTACTTC. Protein sequence: CSARGEGKGTQYF.

This clonotype was seen only a few times. The CDR3 spells CASRDREPSVNQPQHF. The CDR3, as DNA: TGTGCCAGCAGAGACAGGGAGCCCTCGGTTAATCAGCCCCAGCATTTT. This sequence joins TRBV2 and TRBJ1-5, with 7 nucleotides matching TRBD1. The junction had 12 bases not matched to a gene; V was cut back by 6 bases and J by 4 bases. CDR1 is SNHLY, CDR2 FYNNEI, per germline. The CDR3 contains 16 residues.

J is TRBJ2-7 and V is TRBV5-6, with 8 positions matching TRBD1. Germline V gene lookup returns CDR1 SGHDT and CDR2 YYEEEE. The V gene end was trimmed by 0 bases and the J gene end by 3 bases; junction bases not matched to a gene: 5. The CDR3 is 15 amino acids. CDR3 sequence: CASSLGTGHGYEQYF. The CDR3 coding sequence is TGTGCCAGCAGCTTGGGGACAGGGCATGGCTACGAGCAGTACTTC.

In this sample, this clonotype turned up a few times. The V gene is TRBV21-1, the J gene TRBJ2-7; no check of the table's D call, TRBD2, against the DNA was made. TRBV21-1 is a documented pseudogene. This CDR3 is built from 17 residues. The CDR3 region is CASSKGGLAGGSYEQYF. CDR3 nucleotide sequence: TGTGCCAGCAGCAAAGGAGGACTAGCGGGAGGTTCTTACGAGCAGTACTTC.

This clonotype came up a few times. CDR3 residues: CACQLLAGPSYEQYF. The CDR3 DNA is TGTGCCTGCCAGCTACTAGCGGGACCTAGCTACGAGCAGTACTTC. This chain links TRBV6-2 or TRBV6-3 with TRBJ2-7, with 10 bases matching TRBD2. From germline, CDR1 is MNHEY and CDR2 SVGEGT. This CDR3 region has 15 residues. V shed 11 bases and J 3 bases; nucleotides not matched to a gene: 13.

This clonotype was detected a few times. The V call is TRBV28, the J call TRBJ2-5; no clear D gene. Trimming removed 8 bases at V and 7 bases at J, with 14 bases between. This CDR3 is built from 12 residues. Germline V gene lookup returns CDR1 MDHEN and CDR2 SYDVKM. This chain's CDR3 is CASRDIYGTQYF. In DNA, the CDR3 is TGTGCCAGCCGTGACATTTACGGGACCCAGTACTTC.

This clonotype came up a few times. The chain couples TRBV12-3 or TRBV12-4 to TRBJ1-1; tentatively, D is TRBD1 (6 bases). The CDR3 runs to 15 residues. Trimming left V 6 bases short and J 4 bases short, with 18 bases between. For the CDR3, the DNA is TGTGCCAGCAGATTCAACCTGGAGGGGGTCACTGAAGCTTTCTTT. Translated: CASRFNLEGVTEAFF.

J is TRBJ2-3 and V is TRBV2; D call uncertain. V was trimmed by 7 bases and J by 1 base, leaving 3 bases between them. Germline V gene data show CDR1 as SNHLY and CDR2 as FYNNEI. The CDR3 spans 11 residues. The CDR3 DNA reads as TGTGCCAGCACAGGCACAGATACGCAGTATTTT. Protein: CASTGTDTQYF.

V usage is TRBV20-1 and J usage is TRBJ1-2; tentatively, D is TRBD1 (6 bases). Germline V CDR1 and CDR2: DFQATT, SNEGSKA (reference sequence). The ends were cut back, 2 bases at V and 6 bases at J, with 13 bases in the middle. The length of the CDR3 is 13 residues. In DNA form, the CDR3 reads TGCAGTGCTAGACGCTCAGGGGACGATGGCTACACCTTC. It is translated as CSARRSGDDGYTF.

This clonotype was seen repeatedly, ten times or more. The chain is built from TRBV12-3 or TRBV12-4 and TRBJ2-1; 9 bases are a match to TRBD1. The V gene end was trimmed by 4 bases and the J gene end by 6 bases; junction bases not matched to a gene: 7. The CDR3 extends over 15 amino acids. CDR3 residues: CASSWTGARVNEQFF. The CDR3 coding sequence is TGTGCCAGCAGTTGGACAGGGGCCAGGGTCAATGAGCAGTTCTTC.